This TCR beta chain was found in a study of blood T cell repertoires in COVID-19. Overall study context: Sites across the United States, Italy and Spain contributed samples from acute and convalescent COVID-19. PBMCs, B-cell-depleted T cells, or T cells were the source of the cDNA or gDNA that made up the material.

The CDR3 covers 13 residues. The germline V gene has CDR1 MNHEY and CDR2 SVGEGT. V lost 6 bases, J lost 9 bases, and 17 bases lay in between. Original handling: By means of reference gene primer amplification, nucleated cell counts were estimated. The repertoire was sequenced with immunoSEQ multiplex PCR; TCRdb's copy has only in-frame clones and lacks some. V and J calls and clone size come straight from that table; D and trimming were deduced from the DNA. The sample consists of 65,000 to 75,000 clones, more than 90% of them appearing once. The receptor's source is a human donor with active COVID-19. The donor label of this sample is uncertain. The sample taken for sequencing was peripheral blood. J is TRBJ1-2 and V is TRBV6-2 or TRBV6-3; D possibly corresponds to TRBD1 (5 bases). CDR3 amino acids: CASSPGGLGRYTF. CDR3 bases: TGTGCCAGCAGCCCCGGGGGTCTTGGGCGCTACACCTTC.